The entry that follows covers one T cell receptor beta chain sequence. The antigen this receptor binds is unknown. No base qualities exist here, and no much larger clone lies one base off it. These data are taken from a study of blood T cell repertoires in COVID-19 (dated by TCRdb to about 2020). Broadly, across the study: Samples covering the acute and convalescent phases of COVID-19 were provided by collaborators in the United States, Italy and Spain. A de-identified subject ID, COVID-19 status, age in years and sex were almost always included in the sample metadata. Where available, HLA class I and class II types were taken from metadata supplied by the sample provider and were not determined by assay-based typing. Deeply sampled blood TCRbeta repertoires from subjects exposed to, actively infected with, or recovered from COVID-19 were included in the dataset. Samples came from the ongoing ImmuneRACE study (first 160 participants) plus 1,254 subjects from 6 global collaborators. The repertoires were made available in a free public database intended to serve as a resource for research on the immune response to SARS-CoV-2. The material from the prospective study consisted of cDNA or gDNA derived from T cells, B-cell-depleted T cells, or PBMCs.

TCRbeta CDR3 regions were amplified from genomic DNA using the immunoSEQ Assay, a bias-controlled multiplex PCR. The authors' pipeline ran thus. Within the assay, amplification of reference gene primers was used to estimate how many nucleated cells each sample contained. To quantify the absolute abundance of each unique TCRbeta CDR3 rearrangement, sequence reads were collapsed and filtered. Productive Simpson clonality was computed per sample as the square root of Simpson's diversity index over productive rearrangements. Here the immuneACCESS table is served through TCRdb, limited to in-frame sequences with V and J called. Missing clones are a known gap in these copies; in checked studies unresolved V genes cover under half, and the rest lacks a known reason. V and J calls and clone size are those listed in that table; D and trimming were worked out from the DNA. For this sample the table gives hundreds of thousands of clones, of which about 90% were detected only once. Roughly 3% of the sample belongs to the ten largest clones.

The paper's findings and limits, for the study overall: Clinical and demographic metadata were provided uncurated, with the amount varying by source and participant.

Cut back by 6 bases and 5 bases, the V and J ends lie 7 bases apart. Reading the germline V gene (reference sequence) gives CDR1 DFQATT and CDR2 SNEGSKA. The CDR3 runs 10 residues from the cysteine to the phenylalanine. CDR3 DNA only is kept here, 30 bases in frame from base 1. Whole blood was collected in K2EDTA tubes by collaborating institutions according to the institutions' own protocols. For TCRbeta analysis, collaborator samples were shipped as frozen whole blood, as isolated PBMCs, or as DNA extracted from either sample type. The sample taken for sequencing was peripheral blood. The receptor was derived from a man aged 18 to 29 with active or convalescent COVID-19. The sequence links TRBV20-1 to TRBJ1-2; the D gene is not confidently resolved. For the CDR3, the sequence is CSAQNYGYTF. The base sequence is TGCAGTGCCCAAAATTATGGCTACACCTTC.